A single sample gave rise to the 20 T cell receptor beta chains below, sequenced in a study of blood T cell repertoires in COVID-19 (dated by TCRdb to 2018 to 2021). Preparation of the library involved the immunoSEQ multiplex PCR assay. Here the immuneACCESS table is served through TCRdb, limited to in-frame sequences with V and J called. Missing clones are a known gap in these copies; in checked studies unresolved V genes cover under half, and the rest lacks a known reason. This sample comprises a few hundred thousand clones, 85% of them detected only once. Roughly 2.7% of the sample lies in the top ten. The source material was PBMCs or T cells enriched from blood (not recorded which). The receptors come from a woman aged 45-60 years who had recovered from COVID-19.

CDR3 sequence (DNA): TGCGCCAGCAGAGACCGGGACAGGGGGAACCGCTATGGCTACACCTTC. It is translated as CASRDRDRGNRYGYTF. The rearrangement joins TRBV10-2 to TRBJ1-2; 11 bases map to TRBD1. Unmatched junction bases numbered 10, after V lost 6 bases and J lost 4 bases. From germline, CDR1 is WSHSY and CDR2 SAAADI. The CDR3 extends over 16 amino acids.

CDR3 nucleotide sequence: TGCGCCAGCAGCTTCGGGACAGGGGGTTCACCCCTCCACTTT. Translating it yields CASSFGTGGSPLHF. The rearrangement uses TRBV5-1 and TRBJ1-6; the match to TRBD1 covers 11 bases. The CDR3 extends over 14 amino acids. Germline-derived CDR1 and CDR2 are SGHRS and YFSETQ. The ends lost 2 bases at V and 9 bases at J; junction bases unmatched: 1.

This chain connects TRBV6-5 to TRBJ2-1; tentative D call: TRBD1 (6 bases). Germline CDR1 reads MNHEY; CDR2 reads SVGAGI. CDR3 size: 13 residues. The germline V and J ends were trimmed by 5 bases and 10 bases, with 15 bases remaining between them. The CDR3 DNA reads TGTGCCAGCAGTCGTAGAGAAGGGGGAGAGCAGTTCTTC. Protein: CASSRREGGEQFF.

The chain couples TRBV30 to TRBJ2-1; TRBD2 matches 8 bases. Looked up from germline, CDR1 is GTSNPN and CDR2 is SVGIG (reference sequence). This CDR3 has 14 amino acids. The junction had 4 bases not matched to a gene; V was cut back by 1 base and J by 5 bases. The CDR3 is CAWSDWRGDNEQFF. CDR3 DNA: TGTGCCTGGAGTGATTGGCGGGGGGACAATGAGCAGTTCTTC.

The V and J genes are TRBV12-5 and TRBJ2-3; possibly TRBD2 for D (5 bases). Trimming took 4 bases from V and 2 from J, leaving 13 bases between them. The CDR3 covers 15 residues. CDR1 is LGHNT and CDR2 is FRNRAP in the germline V gene. The CDR3 reads CASGSGLAITDTQYF. The DNA for the CDR3 is TGTGCTAGTGGTTCGGGGTTAGCGATCACAGATACGCAGTATTTT.

This sequence joins TRBV27 and TRBJ1-4; TRBD1 is a possible D gene (5 bases). V was cut by 6 bases and J by 8 bases, with 22 bases left in between. CDR1 and CDR2 from the germline V gene are MNHEY and SMNVEV (reference sequence). The CDR3 loop spans 16 amino acids. The CDR3 DNA is TGTGCCAGCAGAGAGATTGGACACTCTGAGGTAGAAAAACTGTTTTTT. It codes for CASREIGHSEVEKLFF.

CDR3 region: CASSVGVTGGNTEAFF. In nucleotides, the CDR3 is TGTGCCAGCAGCGTAGGGGTGACAGGGGGCAACACTGAAGCTTTCTTT. The V gene is TRBV9, the J gene TRBJ1-1; 10 bases line up with TRBD1. The CDR3 length is 16 residues. Germline trimming cut 0 bases from V and 2 bases from J; bases unmatched to any gene: 4. Looked up from germline, CDR1 is SGDLS and CDR2 is YYNGEE.

This chain uses TRBV3-1 (or the pseudogene TRBV3-2) with TRBJ2-7; a weak D match, TRBD1 (6 bases). This CDR3 contains 15 residues. The germline CDR1 and CDR2 sequences are LGHDT and YNNKEL (reference sequence). V lost 0 bases to trimming and J lost 1 base, with 10 bases between them. The CDR3 spells CASSQEGTLSYEQYF. The DNA for the CDR3 is TGTGCCAGCAGCCAAGAGGGGACACTGTCCTACGAGCAGTACTTC.

The rearrangement links TRBV9 to TRBJ1-2, with 7 nucleotides matching TRBD1. Germline V gene data show CDR1 as SGDLS and CDR2 as YYNGEE. Trimming cost V 0 bases and J 2 bases; bases outside gene matches: 7. The CDR3 loop spans 16 amino acids. The CDR3 protein is CASSVETGPANYGYTF. CDR3 coding DNA: TGTGCCAGCAGCGTAGAGACAGGGCCCGCGAACTATGGCTACACCTTC.

This rearrangement joins TRBV18 to TRBJ2-2, with a possible D match to TRBD1 (6 bases). The V end lost 2 bases, the J end lost 6 bases, and 13 bases lay between the germline ends. Germline V gene data show CDR1 as KGHSH and CDR2 as LQKENI. The CDR3 sequence is 15 residues long. CDR3 protein: CASSPSVQGAGELFF. The CDR3 bases are TGTGCCAGCTCACCATCGGTACAGGGCGCCGGGGAGCTGTTTTTT.

This clone was seen a few times. The CDR3 nucleotides read TGTGCCAGCAGCACCCTGACTAGCGGGGGCACAGATACGCAGTATTTT. Translated: CASSTLTSGGTDTQYF. This chain links TRBV7-2 with TRBJ2-3; 11 nucleotides agree with TRBD2. In germline, CDR1 is SGHTA, CDR2 FQGNSA. The CDR3 has 16 amino acids. J was trimmed by 1 base and V by 5 bases; bases with no gene match: 5.

The chain recombines TRBV4-1 with TRBJ1-1; D uncertain. CDR1 and CDR2 (germline): MGHRA, YSYEKL. This CDR3 is 16 amino acids long. V was clipped by 1 base and J by 1 base, with 13 bases between them. The CDR3 loop reads CASSQVPNTPNTEAFF. The CDR3 nucleotides read TGCGCCAGCAGCCAAGTACCGAATACTCCGAACACTGAAGCTTTCTTT.

The genes are TRBV5-1 and TRBJ1-1; maybe TRBD1 (5 bases). The ends were cut back, 0 bases at V and 4 bases at J, with 10 bases in the middle. Germline V gene sequence: CDR1 SGHRS, CDR2 YFSETQ. CDR3 length: 14 residues. The CDR3 nucleotides are TGCGCCAGCAGCTTGGGGACACTCAGCACTGAAGCTTTCTTT. This encodes CASSLGTLSTEAFF.

As to this clone: The sample holds other DNA sequences that translate to the same CDR3. V and J are TRBV5-1 and TRBJ2-7; D might be TRBD2 (5 bases). V was clipped by 4 bases and J by 4 bases, with 6 bases between them. The germline V gene has CDR1 SGHRS and CDR2 YFSETQ. The CDR3 is 11 residues long. This chain's CDR3 is CASSRDYEQYF. The DNA for the CDR3 is TGCGCCAGCAGCCGGGATTACGAGCAGTACTTC.

The table lists this clone with a count of one. The gene calls are TRBV28 and TRBJ1-4; 8 bases are shared with TRBD1. Trimming cost V 6 bases and J 8 bases; bases outside gene matches: 11. The CDR3 sequence is 15 residues long. Looked up from germline, CDR1 is MDHEN and CDR2 is SYDVKM. As DNA, the CDR3 is TGTGCCAGCAGCCCCCGGACAGGGCTACGAGAAAAACTGTTTTTT. Amino acids: CASSPRTGLREKLFF.

This chain links TRBV11-2 with TRBJ2-6; 11 bases fit TRBD1. This CDR3 contains 16 residues. The germline CDR1 and CDR2 sequences are SGHAT and FQNNGV. Germline trimming cut 5 bases from V and 3 bases from J; bases unmatched to any gene: 3. CDR3 residues: CASSGQGAGGANVLTF. The CDR3 DNA reads as TGTGCCAGCAGCGGACAGGGGGCTGGTGGGGCCAACGTCCTGACTTTC.

At least ten counts were recorded for this clone. The V gene is TRBV6-5, the J gene TRBJ2-7, with D possibly matching TRBD2 (6 bases). The CDR3 loop spans 14 amino acids. V lost 2 bases and J 6 bases, leaving 14 bases between the germline ends. Germline V gives CDR1 MNHEY, CDR2 SVGAGI. The CDR3 nucleotides read TGTGCCAGCAGTTACAGGTTGACGGGAGCCGAGCAGTACTTC. The encoded protein is CASSYRLTGAEQYF.

The rearrangement links TRBV3-1 (or the pseudogene TRBV3-2) to TRBJ1-6; TRBD1 is a possible D gene (6 bases). Germline V gene lookup returns CDR1 LGHDT and CDR2 YNNKEL (reference sequence). Trimming took 3 bases from V and 10 from J, leaving 7 bases between them. This CDR3 spans 12 amino acids. CDR3 sequence (DNA): TGTGCCAGCAGCCAGAGGGGGTCACCCCTCCACTTT. Translation: CASSQRGSPLHF.

The chain employs TRBV12-3 or TRBV12-4 and TRBJ2-7; perhaps TRBD1 as D (6 bases). CDR3 length: 13 amino acids. V was pared by 5 bases and J by 2 bases, with 10 bases between. DNA for the CDR3: TGTGCCAGCAGTCCGGGGACACCCTACGAGCAGTACTTC. This codes for CASSPGTPYEQYF.

The V call is TRBV5-1, the J call TRBJ2-7; TRBD1 matches at 10 bases. The CDR3 runs 14 residues. Germline trimming cut 3 bases from V and 4 bases from J; bases unmatched to any gene: 4. Germline V gives CDR1 SGHRS, CDR2 YFSETQ. Here the CDR3 reads CASSWDRGGYEQYF. The CDR3 bases are TGCGCCAGCAGCTGGGACAGGGGAGGATACGAGCAGTACTTC.